This is a list of T cell receptor beta chains from one sample in a study of cytomegalovirus exposure and HLA in healthy donors. Sequencing used immunoSEQ multiplex PCR; TCRdb keeps in-frame clones, though not all of them. Altogether approximately 280,000 clones are present, approximately 90% being singletons, with the ten largest covering less than 2.5%. Input material: PBMCs. These receptors were obtained from a woman between 18 and 30 years old in good health and CMV-seronegative. Both conserved end residues are part of each CDR3. Fields, in order: D gene, V gene, J gene, clone size, CDR3 protein, CDR3 DNA. A D gene is named only where the DNA matches it firmly. The size of a clone is reported for some rows only, either as once, few or many, or as a class for expanded clones.

.,TRBV7-9,TRBJ2-3,.,CASSLSTDTQYF,TGTGCCAGCAGCCTTAGCACAGATACGCAGTATTTT
TRBD1,TRBV30,TRBJ1-5,.,CAWSVSRGLGFSQPQHF,TGTGCCTGGAGTGTTTCCAGGGGGCTCGGGTTTAGTCAGCCCCAGCATTTT
.,TRBV25-1,TRBJ1-6,.,CATRGRTPYNSPLHF,TGTGCCACCAGAGGGCGGACACCTTATAATTCACCCCTCCACTTT
.,TRBV5-7,TRBJ1-6,.,CASSLEFNSPLHF,TGTGCCAGCAGCTTGGAATTTAATTCCCCCCTCCACTTT
TRBD2,TRBV9,TRBJ2-3,few,CASSDSGGAADTQYF,TGTGCCAGCAGCGATAGCGGGGGGGCCGCAGATACGCAGTATTTT
TRBD1,TRBV6-1,TRBJ1-6,.,CASKGQPSSPLHF,TGTGCCAGCAAGGGACAGCCTAGTTCACCCCTCCACTTT
.,TRBV5-1,TRBJ2-1,.,CASSPLAPFDEQFF,TGCGCCAGCAGCCCTCTGGCCCCTTTCGATGAGCAGTTCTTC
.,TRBV6-6,TRBJ1-4,.,CASSSVGEKLFF,TGTGCCAGCAGTAGCGTCGGGGAAAAACTGTTTTTT
TRBD1,TRBV27,TRBJ1-4,.,CASSSHRGPGEKLFF,TGTGCCAGCAGTTCACACAGGGGGCCTGGTGAAAAACTGTTTTTT
TRBD2,TRBV10-3,TRBJ2-5,.,CAISDGSGYQETQYF,TGTGCCATCAGTGATGGTAGCGGGTATCAAGAGACCCAGTACTTC
TRBD2,TRBV7-6,TRBJ2-5,.,CASSLVGIASGGFGETQYF,TGTGCCAGCAGCTTAGTTGGGATCGCTAGCGGGGGTTTCGGGGAGACCCAGTACTTC
.,TRBV7-9,TRBJ2-7,.,CASSLGGRPYEQYF,TGTGCCAGCAGCTTGGGGGGTCGGCCCTACGAGCAGTACTTC
.,TRBV6-5,TRBJ2-2,.,CATRKTATGGELFF,TGTGCCACCCGCAAGACAGCAACCGGCGGGGAGCTGTTTTTT
TRBD2,TRBV2,TRBJ2-7,.,CASRLAGGQIEQYF,TGTGCCAGTCGACTAGCGGGGGGGCAGATCGAGCAGTACTTC
TRBD2,TRBV5-1,TRBJ2-2,.,CASSPIGTGTSLTGELFF,TGCGCCAGCAGCCCTATCGGAACCGGGACTAGCCTGACCGGGGAGCTGTTTTTT
.,TRBV6-5,TRBJ1-1,.,CASSYRQVNTEAFF,TGTGCCAGCAGTTATCGACAGGTGAACACTGAAGCTTTCTTT
.,TRBV6-5,TRBJ2-7,.,CASSQDSDEQYF,TGTGCCAGCAGTCAGGACAGCGACGAGCAGTACTTC
.,TRBV7-9,TRBJ2-1,.,CASSLGEKQFF,TGTGCCAGCAGCTTAGGGGAGAAGCAGTTCTTC
.,TRBV5-4,TRBJ1-1,.,CASSPAARSRTEAFF,TGTGCCAGCAGCCCCGCTGCGCGCTCCCGCACTGAAGCTTTCTTT
.,TRBV2,TRBJ2-7,.,CASSAFPSEQYF,TGTGCCAGCAGCGCCTTCCCTAGCGAGCAGTACTTC
.,TRBV6-1,TRBJ1-2,.,CASSEVLGANYGYTF,TGTGCCAGCAGTGAAGTCCTCGGGGCTAACTATGGCTACACCTTC
TRBD2,TRBV9,TRBJ2-1,once,CASSVRGAVYNEQFF,TGTGCCAGCAGCGTGCGGGGGGCGGTCTACAATGAGCAGTTCTTC
.,TRBV5-1,TRBJ2-3,few,CASREGRASTDTQYF,TGCGCCAGCAGGGAGGGAAGAGCGAGCACAGATACGCAGTATTTT
.,TRBV6-5,TRBJ2-3,.,CASTRTPTDTQYF,TGTGCCAGCACCCGGACACCCACAGATACGCAGTATTTT
.,TRBV6-5,TRBJ2-1,few,CASSPSQDEQFF,TGTGCCAGCAGCCCCTCCCAGGATGAGCAGTTCTTC
.,TRBV5-1,TRBJ1-1,.,CASSLAVLGTTEAFF,TGCGCCAGCAGCTTGGCCGTATTGGGCACCACTGAAGCTTTCTTT
TRBD1,TRBV2,TRBJ1-1,.,CATQIDRGKTEAFF,TGTGCCACCCAGATTGACAGGGGGAAAACTGAAGCTTTCTTT
.,TRBV28,TRBJ2-7,.,CASSFSGSYEQYF,TGTGCCAGCAGTTTTTCAGGCTCCTACGAGCAGTACTTC
.,TRBV29-1,TRBJ1-1,few,CSAARGDHEAFF,TGCAGCGCTGCTCGCGGGGACCATGAAGCTTTCTTT
.,TRBV19,TRBJ1-4,once,CASSARQGLGPTNEKLFF,TGTGCCAGTAGTGCCCGGCAGGGATTAGGGCCAACTAATGAAAAACTGTTTTTT
TRBD1,TRBV7-9,TRBJ1-2,.,CSSSLLVGQLDGYTF,TGTTCCAGCAGCTTATTGGTGGGACAGCTTGATGGCTACACCTTC
.,TRBV7-9,TRBJ1-1,.,CASSLVRQNEAFF,TGTGCCAGCAGCTTAGTCCGTCAGAATGAAGCTTTCTTT
TRBD1,TRBV10-3,TRBJ1-2,.,CAISGYSPGQGANGYTF,TGTGCCATCAGTGGTTACTCTCCGGGACAGGGGGCGAATGGCTACACCTTC
.,TRBV7-8,TRBJ1-5,once,CASQEFGNQPQHF,TGTGCCAGTCAGGAATTTGGCAATCAGCCCCAGCATTTT
.,TRBV5-6,TRBJ2-7,.,CASSFWVGGPSYEQYF,TGTGCCAGCAGCTTTTGGGTCGGGGGGCCCTCGTACGAGCAGTACTTC
.,TRBV6-6,TRBJ2-1,.,CASRHDWLEQFF,TGTGCCAGCAGGCACGACTGGCTCGAGCAGTTCTTC
TRBD1,TRBV19,TRBJ1-1,.,CATSPGQAMGGAFF,TGTGCCACTAGTCCGGGACAGGCTATGGGAGGGGCTTTCTTT
TRBD1,TRBV19,TRBJ2-7,.,CASSMTGFGYEQYF,TGTGCCAGTAGTATGACAGGGTTCGGCTACGAGCAGTACTTC
TRBD1,TRBV18,TRBJ2-4,.,CASSPDRGGLQYF,TGTGCCAGCTCCCCGGACAGGGGAGGCCTTCAGTACTTC
.,TRBV7-9,TRBJ1-2,.,CASSLVRGTGYTF,TGTGCCAGCAGCTTAGTACGGGGAACTGGCTACACCTTC
TRBD2,TRBV13,TRBJ2-7,.,CASRAGLAVSYEQYF,TGTGCCAGCAGAGCTGGACTAGCGGTATCCTACGAGCAGTACTTC
TRBD1,TRBV5-1,TRBJ2-5,once,CASSLVGTGAPQETQYF,TGCGCCAGCAGCTTAGTTGGGACAGGGGCTCCTCAGGAGACCCAGTACTTC
TRBD2,TRBV5-6,TRBJ2-1,.,CASSPLGGGYNEQFF,TGTGCCAGCAGCCCACTTGGCGGGGGTTACAATGAGCAGTTCTTC
.,TRBV4-2,TRBJ2-7,.,CASSHRGDSYEQYF,TGTGCCAGCAGCCACAGGGGCGACAGCTACGAGCAGTACTTC
.,TRBV9,TRBJ2-7,once,CASSVSSSSNYEQYF,TGTGCCAGCAGCGTCTCCTCTTCTTCTAACTACGAGCAGTACTTC
TRBD1,TRBV19,TRBJ1-2,.,CASRRPGGFNYGYTF,TGTGCCAGTAGAAGACCAGGGGGTTTCAACTATGGCTACACCTTC
.,TRBV7-9,TRBJ2-3,.,CAIHGAKSTDTQYF,TGTGCCATTCACGGAGCCAAGAGCACAGATACGCAGTATTTT
.,TRBV11-2,TRBJ2-3,.,CASSYNPSTDTQYF,TGTGCCAGCAGCTACAACCCTAGCACAGATACGCAGTATTTT
TRBD1,TRBV13,TRBJ2-7,.,CASSLRTGFSNEQYF,TGTGCCAGCAGCTTACGGACAGGGTTCAGTAACGAGCAGTACTTC
.,TRBV5-1,TRBJ2-7,.,CASSLFQGREGYEQYF,TGCGCCAGCAGCTTGTTTCAGGGGAGGGAGGGCTACGAGCAGTACTTC
TRBD2,TRBV9,TRBJ2-2,.,CASSVVLAGAAGELFF,TGTGCCAGCAGCGTAGTTCTAGCGGGGGCGGCCGGGGAGCTGTTTTTT
TRBD1,TRBV7-6,TRBJ2-3,.,CASSPLDAGQGAIPQYF,TGTGCCAGCAGCCCGTTAGACGCGGGGCAGGGGGCAATACCGCAGTATTTT
.,TRBV2,TRBJ1-3,few,CASSEFRGTGNTIYF,TGTGCCAGCAGTGAGTTCCGGGGAACTGGAAACACCATATATTTT
.,TRBV29-1,TRBJ1-2,.,CSVERAGDYGYTF,TGCAGCGTTGAAAGGGCAGGGGACTATGGCTACACCTTC
.,TRBV30,TRBJ1-1,once,CAWSGGPNTEAFF,TGTGCCTGGAGTGGGGGGCCGAACACTGAAGCTTTCTTT
.,TRBV7-9,TRBJ2-7,.,CASSPNYEQYF,TGTGCCAGCAGCCCAAACTACGAGCAGTACTTC
TRBD1,TRBV28,TRBJ2-3,.,CASSSRTGGTDTQYF,TGTGCCAGCAGTTCCAGGACAGGGGGCACAGATACGCAGTATTTT
.,TRBV10-1,TRBJ2-1,.,CASSSLGDEQFF,TGCGCCAGCAGCTCCCTGGGAGATGAGCAGTTCTTC
TRBD1,TRBV30,TRBJ1-2,.,CAWSLTGLYGYTF,TGTGCCTGGAGTCTGACAGGGCTCTATGGCTACACCTTC
TRBD1,TRBV2,TRBJ1-1,.,CASSYTGADTEAFF,TGTGCCAGCAGCTATACAGGGGCCGACACTGAAGCTTTCTTT